Below, 20 T cell receptor beta chains from the same sample are listed, as sequenced in a study of T cells in tuberculosis. Using immunoSEQ multiplex PCR, the repertoire was profiled, and TCRdb retains in-frame clones only, with some absent. The sample has 30,000 to 40,000 clones; 97% are singletons. The sample taken for sequencing was PBMCs. The receptors come from a donor under 30 with latent tuberculosis or without tuberculosis infection.

J is TRBJ2-2 and V is TRBV6-5; D gene ambiguous. CDR1 is MNHEY, CDR2 SVGAGI, per germline. CDR3 size: 14 residues. V lost 0 bases to trimming and J lost 5 bases, with 7 bases between them. The DNA for the CDR3 is TGTGCCAGCAGTTACTCGAGCGTAACCGGGGAGCTGTTTTTT. It encodes CASSYSSVTGELFF.

This chain joins TRBV7-2 and TRBJ2-7, with 10 bases identical to TRBD2. This CDR3 has 15 residues. CDR1 and CDR2 from the germline V gene are SGHTA and FQGNSA. V dropped 5 bases and J dropped 0; count of bases not matched to a gene: 4. CDR3 region: CASSNSGRSSYEQYF. Here the CDR3 DNA reads TGTGCCAGCAGCAATAGCGGGAGGAGCTCCTACGAGCAGTACTTC.

The chain has TRBV5-5 and TRBJ1-1; D ambiguous. The CDR3 is made up of 12 amino acids. Germline V gene sequence: CDR1 SGHKS, CDR2 YYEKEE (reference sequence). Trimming removed 3 bases at V and 4 bases at J, with 7 bases between. The chain's CDR3 is CASSSGRTEAFF. CDR3 coding DNA: TGTGCCAGCAGCTCAGGTCGCACTGAAGCTTTCTTT.

The rearrangement uses TRBV12-5 and TRBJ1-3; tentative D call: TRBD1 (5 bases). V was trimmed by 5 bases and J by 0 bases, leaving 20 bases between them. Germline CDR1 LGHNT, CDR2 FRNRAP. This CDR3 has 18 amino acids. The CDR3 is CASGQPLKTDISGNTIYF. The DNA of the CDR3 is TGTGCTAGTGGTCAACCACTTAAGACAGATATCTCTGGAAACACCATATATTTT. The full variable domain, completed using reference TRBV12-5 and TRBJ1-3, is DARVTQTPRHKVTEMGQEVTMRCQPILGHNTVFWYRQTMMQGLELLAYFRNRAPLDDSGMPKDRFSAEMPDATLATLKIQPSEPRDSAVYFCASGQPLKTDISGNTIYFGEGSWLTVV.

The chain has TRBV2 and TRBJ2-3; 10 positions agree with TRBD2. With 6 bases clipped from V and 1 base from J, the junction kept 7 bases outside the gene matches. The germline V gene encodes CDR1 SNHLY and CDR2 FYNNEI. CDR3 length: 16 residues. The CDR3 DNA is TGTGCCAGCAGGGAGGTAGGGACTAGCGGCACAGATACGCAGTATTTT. Translating it yields CASREVGTSGTDTQYF.

V usage is TRBV11-3 and J usage is TRBJ1-1, with a tentative D call TRBD1 (5 bases). V was trimmed by 1 base and J by 0 bases, leaving 9 bases between them. This CDR3 spans 15 amino acids. The germline V gene encodes CDR1 SGHNT and CDR2 YENEEA. This CDR3 reads CASSLGRGMNTEAFF. The CDR3 DNA reads TGTGCCAGCAGCTTAGGTCGGGGGATGAACACTGAAGCTTTCTTT.

This clone was counted a single time. The chain employs TRBV14 and TRBJ2-3, with TRBD2 identical over 7 bases. Per germline, CDR1 SGHDN and CDR2 FVKESK. The V segment lost 1 base and the J segment 5 bases; nucleotides outside the gene matches: 6. The CDR3 consists of 15 residues. CDR3 sequence reads: CASSQGWTSIDTQYF. In nucleotides, the CDR3 is TGTGCCAGCAGCCAAGGCTGGACTAGTATAGATACGCAGTATTTT. The entire variable domain, with the rest obtained from reference TRBV14 and TRBJ2-3, is as follows: EAGVTQFPSHSVIEKGQTVTLRCDPISGHDNLYWYRRVMGKEIKFLLHFVKESKQDESGMPNNRFLAERTGGTYSTLKVQPAELEDSGVYFCASSQGWTSIDTQYFGPGTRLTVL.

V and J are TRBV2 and TRBJ1-2; D uncertain. CDR3 length: 19 amino acids. Germline V gene sequence: CDR1 SNHLY, CDR2 FYNNEI. The V end was cut by 8 bases, the J end by 2 bases, with 30 bases between. The CDR3, as DNA: TGTGCCAGCGTGGAGGATGGGAGACTGACAACGGCAGACAACTATGGCTACACCTTC. Its protein product is CASVEDGRLTTADNYGYTF.

The V and J genes are TRBV28 and TRBJ1-2; a weak D match, TRBD1 (5 bases). V shed 6 bases and J shed 1 base, with 12 bases lying between them. This CDR3 has 14 residues. Looked up from germline, CDR1 is MDHEN and CDR2 is SYDVKM. The CDR3: CASSGGYHNYGYTF. Here the CDR3 DNA reads TGTGCCAGCAGCGGGGGGTATCATAACTATGGCTACACCTTC.

This chain links TRBV28 with TRBJ2-7; TRBD1 matches 12 bases. Germline V gene sequence: CDR1 MDHEN, CDR2 SYDVKM. This CDR3 spans 18 amino acids. With V trimmed by 2 bases and J by 6 bases, 14 bases remained unmatched. The CDR3 spells CASSLGRLGDRGPGEQYF. The CDR3 DNA sequence: TGTGCCAGCAGTTTAGGGAGATTAGGGGACAGGGGGCCCGGCGAGCAGTACTTC.

The genes are TRBV27 and TRBJ1-6; 8 bases are shared with TRBD1. CDR3 length: 18 residues. The junction had 14 bases not matched to a gene; V was cut back by 3 bases and J by 7 bases. Germline values: CDR1 MNHEY, CDR2 SMNVEV (reference sequence). This chain's CDR3 is CASSLQGALGYINSPLHF. DNA of the CDR3: TGTGCCAGCAGTTTGCAGGGGGCCTTGGGATATATAAATTCACCCCTCCACTTT.

This chain joins TRBV19 and TRBJ1-1; tentative D call: TRBD1 (5 bases). Trimming cost V 5 bases and J 0 bases, with 16 bases left between them. Germline loops: CDR1 LNHDA, CDR2 SQIVND (reference sequence). The CDR3 consists of 16 residues. CDR3 protein: CASSLTSTDMNTEAFF. CDR3 bases: TGTGCCAGTAGTCTTACGTCGACAGATATGAACACTGAAGCTTTCTTT.

V gene TRBV5-6 combines with J gene TRBJ2-5, with a possible D match to TRBD2 (6 bases). This CDR3 is built from 15 residues. V lost 3 bases and J 1 base, leaving 13 bases between the germline ends. Germline CDR1 is SGHDT and CDR2 is YYEEEE. CDR3 bases: TGTGCCAGCAGCTCCCGGAAGACTAGCCAAGAGACCCAGTACTTC. It translates to CASSSRKTSQETQYF.

This chain uses TRBV27 with TRBJ2-1, with D perhaps matching TRBD2 (6 bases). There are 15 residues in the CDR3. Trimming pared 6 bases from V and 6 bases from J, leaving 18 bases between. Germline CDR1 MNHEY, CDR2 SMNVEV (reference sequence). CDR3 residues: CASSYVRAGGNEQFF. The CDR3 region has the DNA TGTGCCAGCAGCTACGTTCGAGCCGGGGGCAATGAGCAGTTCTTC.

CDR3 DNA: TGTGCCAGCACTACTAGCGGCCGCACAGATACGCAGTATTTT. Translation gives CASTTSGRTDTQYF. The chain links TRBV28 to TRBJ2-3; 8 bases align to TRBD2. After removal of 7 bases from V and 1 base from J, the junction contained 4 bases not matched to a gene. The CDR3 extends over 14 amino acids. Germline lookup yields CDR1 MDHEN and CDR2 SYDVKM.

This clone has only one observation. The CDR3 sequence: CASSLVSGNTGELFF. CDR3 sequence (DNA): TGTGCCAGCAGCTTAGTTAGCGGGAACACCGGGGAGCTGTTTTTT. This chain joins TRBV13 and TRBJ2-2; D perhaps matches TRBD2 (6 bases). Trimming took off 1 base at V and 1 base at J, with 7 bases between the two ends. CDR3 size: 15 residues. Germline assignment: CDR1 PRHDT and CDR2 FYEKMQ (reference sequence).

The rearrangement uses TRBV19 and TRBJ1-2, with 8 bases fitting TRBD1. CDR3 length equals 13 residues. Germline CDR1 reads LNHDA; CDR2 reads SQIVND (reference sequence). V was clipped by 5 bases and J by 7 bases; unmatched bases: 6. The CDR3 DNA sequence: TGTGCCAGTAGTGCCAGGGGGCACGCTGGCTACACCTTC. This encodes CASSARGHAGYTF.

The chain recombines TRBV4-2 with TRBJ2-4, with 7 bases that match TRBD1. Germline CDR1 is LGHNA and CDR2 is YNFKEQ. This CDR3 has 14 amino acids. The junction had 6 bases not matched to a gene; V was cut back by 4 bases and J by 6 bases. This CDR3 reads CASSRETGLNIQYF. CDR3 nucleotide sequence: TGTGCCAGCAGCCGAGAGACAGGGTTAAACATTCAGTACTTC.

This chain links TRBV5-1 with TRBJ2-1; TRBD1 agrees at 7 bases. The ends lost 0 bases at V and 8 bases at J; junction bases unmatched: 5. Germline V lookup: CDR1 SGHRS, CDR2 YFSETQ. The CDR3 is made up of 14 amino acids. The CDR3 region is CASSLGQGLYEQFF. CDR3 nucleotide sequence: TGCGCCAGCAGCTTGGGACAGGGCCTATATGAGCAGTTCTTC.

V and J are TRBV4-1 and TRBJ2-5, with unresolved D. The CDR3 has 13 amino acids. Trimming left V 1 base short and J 5 bases short, with 8 bases between. From germline, CDR1 is MGHRA and CDR2 YSYEKL. CDR3 bases: TGCGCCAGCAGCCAAGGTACCCGGGAGACCCAGTACTTC. This codes for CASSQGTRETQYF.